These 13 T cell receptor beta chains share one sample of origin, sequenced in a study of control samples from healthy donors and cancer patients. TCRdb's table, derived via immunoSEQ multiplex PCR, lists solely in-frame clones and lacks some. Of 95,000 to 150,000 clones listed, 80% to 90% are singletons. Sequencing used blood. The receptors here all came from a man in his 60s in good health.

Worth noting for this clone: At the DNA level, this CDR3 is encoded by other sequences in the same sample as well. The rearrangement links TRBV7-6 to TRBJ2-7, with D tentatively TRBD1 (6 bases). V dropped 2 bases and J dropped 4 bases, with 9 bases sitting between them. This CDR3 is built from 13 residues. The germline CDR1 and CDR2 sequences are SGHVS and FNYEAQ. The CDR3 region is CASSLMDSYEQYF. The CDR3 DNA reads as TGTGCCAGCAGCTTAATGGACAGTTACGAGCAGTACTTC.

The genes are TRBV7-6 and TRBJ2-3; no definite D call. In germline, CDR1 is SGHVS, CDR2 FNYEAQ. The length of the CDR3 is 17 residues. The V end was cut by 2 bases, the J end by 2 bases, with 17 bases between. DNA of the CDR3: TGTGCCAGCAGCTTACGGTCCGGGCAGTTCCTCACAGATACGCAGTATTTT. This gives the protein CASSLRSGQFLTDTQYF. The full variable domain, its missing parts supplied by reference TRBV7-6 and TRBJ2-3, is GAGVSQSPRYKVTKRGQDVALRCDPISGHVSLYWYRQALGQGPEFLTYFNYEAQQDKSGLPNDRFSAERPEGSISTLTIQRTEQRDSAMYRCASSLRSGQFLTDTQYFGPGTRLTVL.

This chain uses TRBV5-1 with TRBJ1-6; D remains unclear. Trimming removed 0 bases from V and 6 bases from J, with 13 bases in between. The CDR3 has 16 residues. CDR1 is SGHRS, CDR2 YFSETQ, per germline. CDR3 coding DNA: TGCGCCAGCAGCTTGGGCCAACCCAGAGCTAATTCACCCCTCCACTTT. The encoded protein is CASSLGQPRANSPLHF.

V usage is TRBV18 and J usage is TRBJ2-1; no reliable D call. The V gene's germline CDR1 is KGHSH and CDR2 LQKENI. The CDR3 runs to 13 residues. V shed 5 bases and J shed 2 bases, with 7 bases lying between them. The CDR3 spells CASSWSTYNEQFF. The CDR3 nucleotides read TGTGCCAGCTCATGGAGCACCTACAATGAGCAGTTCTTC. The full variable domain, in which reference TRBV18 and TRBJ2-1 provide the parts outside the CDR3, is NAGVMQNPRHLVRRRGQEARLRCSPMKGHSHVYWYRQLPEEGLKFMVYLQKENIIDESGMPKERFSAEFPKEGPSILRIQQVVRGDSAAYFCASSWSTYNEQFFGPGTRLTVL.

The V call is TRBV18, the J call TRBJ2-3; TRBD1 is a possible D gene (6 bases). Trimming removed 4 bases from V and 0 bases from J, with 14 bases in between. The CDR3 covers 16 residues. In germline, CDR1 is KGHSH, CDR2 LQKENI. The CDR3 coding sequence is TGTGCCAGCTCACTGGAACAGGGTACTAGCACAGATACGCAGTATTTT. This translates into CASSLEQGTSTDTQYF.

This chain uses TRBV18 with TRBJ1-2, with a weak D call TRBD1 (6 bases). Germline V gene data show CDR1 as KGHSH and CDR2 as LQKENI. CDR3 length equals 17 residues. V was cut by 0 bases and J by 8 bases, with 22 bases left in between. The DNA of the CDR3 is TGTGCCAGCTCACCACCCGAAGCACAGGGAGGTTCGTACGGCTACACCTTC. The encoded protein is CASSPPEAQGGSYGYTF.

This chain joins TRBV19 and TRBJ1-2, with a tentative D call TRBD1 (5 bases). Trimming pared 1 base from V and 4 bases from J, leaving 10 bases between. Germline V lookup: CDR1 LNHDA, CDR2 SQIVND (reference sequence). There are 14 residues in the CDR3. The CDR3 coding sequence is TGTGCCAGTAGTATAGCCGGCCAGGGCTATGGCTACACCTTC. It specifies CASSIAGQGYGYTF.

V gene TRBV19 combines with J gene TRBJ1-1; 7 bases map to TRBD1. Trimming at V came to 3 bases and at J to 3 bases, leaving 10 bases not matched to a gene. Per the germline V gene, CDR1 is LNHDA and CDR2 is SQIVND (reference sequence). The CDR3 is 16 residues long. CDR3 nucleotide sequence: TGTGCCAGTAGTATGAGGGACGGGACAGAAGACACTGAAGCTTTCTTT. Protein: CASSMRDGTEDTEAFF.

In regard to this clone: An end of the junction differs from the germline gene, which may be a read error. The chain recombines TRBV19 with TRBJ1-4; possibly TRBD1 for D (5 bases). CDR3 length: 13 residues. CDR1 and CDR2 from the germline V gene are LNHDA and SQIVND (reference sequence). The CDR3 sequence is CASSMGTYSRSVF. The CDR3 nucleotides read TGTGCCAGTAGTATGGGGACTTATTCCAGATCGGTTTTT.

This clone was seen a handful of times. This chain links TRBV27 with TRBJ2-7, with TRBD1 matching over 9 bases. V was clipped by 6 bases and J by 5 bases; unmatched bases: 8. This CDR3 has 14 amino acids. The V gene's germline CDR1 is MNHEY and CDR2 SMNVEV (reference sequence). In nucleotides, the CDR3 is TGTGCCAGCAGGGGACAGGGTCAGTACCACGAGCAGTACTTC. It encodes CASRGQGQYHEQYF.

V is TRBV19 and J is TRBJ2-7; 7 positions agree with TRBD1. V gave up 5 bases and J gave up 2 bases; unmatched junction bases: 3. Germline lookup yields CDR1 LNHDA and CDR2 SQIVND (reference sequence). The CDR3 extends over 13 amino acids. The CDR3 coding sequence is TGTGCCAGTAGTCGACAGGGTGCCTACGAGCAGTACTTC. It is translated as CASSRQGAYEQYF. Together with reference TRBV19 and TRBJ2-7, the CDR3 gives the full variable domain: DGGITQSPKYLFRKEGQNVTLSCEQNLNHDAMYWYRQDPGQGLRLIYYSQIVNDFQKGDIAEGYSVSREKKESFPLTVTSAQKNPTAFYLCASSRQGAYEQYFGPGTRLTVT.

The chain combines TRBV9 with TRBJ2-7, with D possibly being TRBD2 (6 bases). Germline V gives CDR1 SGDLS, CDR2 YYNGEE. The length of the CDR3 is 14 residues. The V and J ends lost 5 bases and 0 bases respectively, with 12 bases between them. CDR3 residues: CASSRLGSSYEQYF. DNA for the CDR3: TGTGCCAGCAGTCGACTAGGGAGCTCCTACGAGCAGTACTTC.

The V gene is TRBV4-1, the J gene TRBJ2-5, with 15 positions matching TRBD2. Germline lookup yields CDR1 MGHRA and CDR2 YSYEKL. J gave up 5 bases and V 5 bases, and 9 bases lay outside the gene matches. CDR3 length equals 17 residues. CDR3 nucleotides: TGCGCCAGCAGCTACGGACTAGCGGGGGGGACCTCGGAGACCCAGTACTTC. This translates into CASSYGLAGGTSETQYF.